Listed below are T cell receptor beta chains from one sample, sequenced in a study of shared clonotypes between healthy human individuals. The protocol was immunoSEQ multiplex PCR, while the TCRdb copy is restricted to in-frame clones and leaves out a portion. This sample has 2 million to 2.5 million clones, with 85% to 95% found just once. Sequencing was performed on naive CD4+ T cells from PBMCs. The source is a man younger than 30 in good health. Some clones in this sample may be carry-over from other donors' samples. The CDR3 runs from the conserved cysteine through the conserved F or W. The D gene is left open where the match is weak. Where a row states a size, it is once, few, many or the class of an expanded clone; other rows omit it.

d_gene	v_gene	j_gene	abundance	CDR3nt	CDR3aa
-	TRBV5-1	TRBJ1-6	-	TGCGCCAGCAGCTTGGCGGGGGACTATAATTCACCCCTCCACTTT	CASSLAGDYNSPLHF
TRBD1	TRBV28	TRBJ2-7	-	TGTGCCAGCGGATCCGGACAGGGGGCGCGGGAGCAGTACTTC	CASGSGQGAREQYF
TRBD2	TRBV6-1	TRBJ2-3	-	TGTGCCAGCAGTGATGTTTCTAGCGGGAGACACACAGATACGCAGTATTTT	CASSDVSSGRHTDTQYF
-	TRBV5-4	TRBJ2-3	-	TGTGCCAGCAGCTTGGTGGTAGCAGGCACGCAGTATTTT	CASSLVVAGTQYF
-	TRBV4-3	TRBJ2-7	-	TGCGCCAGCAGCCTCGGGTGGCTAGGAGAATACGAGCAGTACTTC	CASSLGWLGEYEQYF
-	TRBV5-4	TRBJ2-7	-	TGTGCCAGCAGCTCAATGAGAGACAGGACCTACGAGCAGTACTTC	CASSSMRDRTYEQYF
-	TRBV6-1	TRBJ2-7	-	TGTGCCAGCAGTGAAGCACAAGGGGTCCCCTACGAGCAGTACTTC	CASSEAQGVPYEQYF
-	TRBV27	TRBJ2-7	-	TGTGCCAGCAGGAGACTAGCAGGGGACGAGCAGTACTTC	CASRRLAGDEQYF
TRBD1	TRBV4-2	TRBJ2-7	-	TGTGCCAGCAGCCGGGACAGACCCTACGAGCAGTACTTC	CASSRDRPYEQYF
-	TRBV5-8	TRBJ2-2	-	TGTGCCAGCAGCCTGGGCGCTAGCGCGAACACCGGGGAGCTGTTTTTT	CASSLGASANTGELFF
-	TRBV5-1	TRBJ2-7	-	TGCGCCAGCAGCGAACCCTTCAATGGGGGCGAGCAGTACTTC	CASSEPFNGGEQYF
-	TRBV28	TRBJ1-2	once	TGTGCCAGCAGCGAACAGGGACCCGATGGCTACACCTTC	CASSEQGPDGYTF
-	TRBV2	TRBJ2-5	-	TGTGCCAGCACCTTTTTGCAAGAGACCCAGTACTTC	CASTFLQETQYF
TRBD1	TRBV7-2	TRBJ2-6	-	TGTGCCAGCAGCTTAGACCTTCGGACAGGGGTCTCTGGGGCCAACGTCCTGACTTTC	CASSLDLRTGVSGANVLTF
TRBD1	TRBV11-2	TRBJ2-3	-	TGTGCCAGCAGCTTAGGATCGGACAGGGGTACAGATACGCAGTATTTT	CASSLGSDRGTDTQYF
-	TRBV5-1	TRBJ2-7	once	TGCGCCAGCAGCTTGACAGGGTCTCCATCCTACGAGCAGTACTTC	CASSLTGSPSYEQYF
TRBD1	TRBV18	TRBJ1-2	-	TGTGCCAGCTCAGGACAGGGAAGAGCCTATGGCTACACCTTC	CASSGQGRAYGYTF
-	TRBV18	TRBJ2-2	few	TGTGCCAGCTCACCACCCGGGGAGCTGTTTTTT	CASSPPGELFF
-	TRBV5-6	TRBJ2-5	-	TGTGCCAGCAGCTTAAACAGAGAGACCCAGTACTTC	CASSLNRETQYF
-	TRBV10-1	TRBJ2-5	-	TGCGCCAGCAGTGGGGGCCTCCAAGAGACCCAGTACTTC	CASSGGLQETQYF
-	TRBV7-2	TRBJ1-1	-	TGTGCCAGCAGCTTAGCGGTTCCAGGGAGAGGGTCTCGGGAAACTGAAGCTTTCTTT	CASSLAVPGRGSRETEAFF
-	TRBV5-1	TRBJ1-1	-	TGCGCCAGCAGCTTTGACACAATCCAAAACACTGAAGCTTTCTTT	CASSFDTIQNTEAFF
-	TRBV5-6	TRBJ2-7	once	TGTGCCAGCAGCTACCAGAGCTCCTACGAGCAGTACTTC	CASSYQSSYEQYF
TRBD1	TRBV27	TRBJ2-1	-	TGTGCCAGTGCGGGACAGGGGGCTTGGGTGTCCAATGAGCAGTTCTTC	CASAGQGAWVSNEQFF
-	TRBV5-1	TRBJ2-7	once	TGCGCCAGCGGGGACGGCCCCGGCTCCTACGAGCAGTACTTC	CASGDGPGSYEQYF
-	TRBV30	TRBJ2-1	-	TGTGCCTGTAAGACGGACTACAATGAGCAGTTCTTC	CACKTDYNEQFF
-	TRBV28	TRBJ2-1	-	TGTGCCAGCAGTTTATCAGGGGCCTCACCCGACAGTGTTCAGTTCTTC	CASSLSGASPDSVQFF
TRBD1	TRBV5-1	TRBJ2-5	-	TGCGCCAGCAGCCCGGGGACAGGGGTTGGGCAAGAGACCCAGTACTTC	CASSPGTGVGQETQYF
TRBD1	TRBV5-5	TRBJ1-5	-	TGTGCCAGCAGCTTTAGGCCGACAGGGGGCAGTCAGCCCCAGCATTTT	CASSFRPTGGSQPQHF
-	TRBV29-1	TRBJ1-3	-	TGCAGCGTTGGCGGCGGGGTGAATGGAAACACCATATATTTT	CSVGGGVNGNTIYF
-	TRBV28	TRBJ1-5	-	TGTGCCAGCAGTTACACGAATAGCAATCAGCCCCAGCATTTT	CASSYTNSNQPQHF
-	TRBV28	TRBJ2-7	-	TGTGCCAGCAGTTTATACAGGGCTTTCTCCTACGAGCAGTACTTC	CASSLYRAFSYEQYF
-	TRBV9	TRBJ2-3	once	TGTGCCAGCAGCGTAGAATATCGACTCCGAGAAACAGATACGCAGTATTTT	CASSVEYRLRETDTQYF
TRBD1	TRBV4-2	TRBJ2-7	-	TGTGCCAGCAGCCAGGGCGGGACAGGGGGTCCCGAGCAGTACTTC	CASSQGGTGGPEQYF
-	TRBV7-3	TRBJ2-7	-	TGTGCCAGCACCCTAGAGGTTGGCGGGTTCCACGAGCAGTACTTC	CASTLEVGGFHEQYF
-	TRBV5-1	TRBJ2-7	-	TGCGCCAGCAGGTTGACAGGCTCCTACGAGCAGTACTTC	CASRLTGSYEQYF
TRBD1	TRBV7-2	TRBJ1-5	-	TGTGCCAGCAGCTTAGGGGGGATTAGGACAGGGCGTGAGCCCCAGCATTTT	CASSLGGIRTGREPQHF
TRBD2	TRBV7-9	TRBJ2-1	once	TGTGCCAGCAGCAGGACTAGCGGGAGGGTTATTGATGAGCAGTTCTTC	CASSRTSGRVIDEQFF
-	TRBV27	TRBJ2-3	-	TGTGCCAGCAGTTTATCTGGTGGTCGCAGGCTGTATTTT	CASSLSGGRRLYF
TRBD1	TRBV2	TRBJ1-2	-	TGTGCCAGCAGGTTACAGGGGAACTATGGCTACACCTTC	CASRLQGNYGYTF
-	TRBV9	TRBJ2-3	-	TGTGCCAGCAGCGTAGCCCCTAGCACAGATACGCAGTATTTT	CASSVAPSTDTQYF
TRBD1	TRBV25-1	TRBJ2-4	-	TGTGCCAGCAGTCCAAAGAAGACAGGGCTAGCCAAAAACATTCAGTACTTC	CASSPKKTGLAKNIQYF
-	TRBV7-9	TRBJ2-7	-	TGTGCCAGCAGCTTAGACAGGGCCTCCTACGAGCAGTACTTC	CASSLDRASYEQYF
TRBD1	TRBV2	TRBJ2-7	-	TGTGCCAGCAATAGTAACAGGGGAGCTTACGAGCAGTACTTC	CASNSNRGAYEQYF
-	TRBV7-2	TRBJ2-1	-	TGTGCCAGCAGCTTACGGCGTTTGAGTGAGCAGTTCTTC	CASSLRRLSEQFF
-	TRBV9	TRBJ2-3	-	TGTGCCAGCAGTAGGTCCGATACGCAGTATTTT	CASSRSDTQYF
TRBD2	TRBV15	TRBJ2-2	-	TGTGCCACCAGCAGAGAACCTAGCGGGAGTGCCGGGGAGCTGTTTTTT	CATSREPSGSAGELFF
-	TRBV6-1	TRBJ1-3	-	TGTGCCAGCAGCACAGGGTCGGGTGGAAACACCATATATTTT	CASSTGSGGNTIYF
-	TRBV6-1	TRBJ1-4	-	TGTGCCAGCAGTGAAAGAAATTGGCAGGTTGAAAAACTGTTTTTT	CASSERNWQVEKLFF
-	TRBV10-3	TRBJ2-1	-	TGTGCCATCAGTGGAGCGACAGCGTACAATGAGCAGTTCTTC	CAISGATAYNEQFF
-	TRBV5-1	TRBJ1-1	-	TGCGCCAGCAGCACGGGTCTCTCGGGGACTGAAGCTTTCTTT	CASSTGLSGTEAFF
-	TRBV19	TRBJ2-3	-	TGTGCCAGCGAAGGGCGGTTAAGCACAGATACGCAGTATTTT	CASEGRLSTDTQYF
-	TRBV11-2	TRBJ1-2	-	TGTGCCAGCAGCTTAGGGTCGACCCCTAACTATGGCTACACCTTC	CASSLGSTPNYGYTF
-	TRBV30	TRBJ2-2	-	TGTGCCTGGACGACAGGACCGAACACCGGGGAGCTGTTTTTT	CAWTTGPNTGELFF
-	TRBV5-1	TRBJ2-7	-	TGCGCCAGCAGCTTGGAGGCGGGAACCGCCTACGAGCAGTACTTC	CASSLEAGTAYEQYF
-	TRBV2	TRBJ1-5	-	TGTGCCAGCAGCACCGGGACGGGGAAAAATCAGCCCCAGCATTTT	CASSTGTGKNQPQHF
TRBD2	TRBV5-4	TRBJ2-7	-	TGTGCCAGCAGCTCCTCAATCAGACCGGGAGGGGTGAGGGCGCAGTACTTC	CASSSSIRPGGVRAQYF